This T cell receptor beta chain appears in the sequencing data of a study of T-cell reconstitution after alpha-beta-depleted transplantation in children. Study conclusions and caveats: From newly produced T cells came most of the T-cell counts and diversity one year after transplant. Several hundred expanded graft clones reportedly supplied alpha-beta T cells about two months after transplant. Surviving recipient cells, namely T cells and thymic progenitors, were the source of high day-60 TCRbeta diversity in some patients.

During its preparation, the TCRbeta library received unique molecular identifiers. TCRdb independently ran MiXCR on the PCR reads; one entry per CDR3 protein. This table has 450,000 to 600,000 distinct CDR3 sequences, 10% to 15% appearing once. The CDR3 totals 12 residues. The V gene lost 8 bases and the J gene lost 3 bases, with 11 bases spanning the gap. Germline-derived CDR1 and CDR2 are SQVTM and ANQGSEA. This clonotype was seen more than once but under ten times. Antigen unknown. The chain couples TRBV29-1 to TRBJ2-1, with D unresolved. This receptor was obtained from a male patient under 18 who had a stem cell transplant for acute myeloid leukemia, so the T cells may come from the graft donor. Sequences were derived from PBMCs, mostly from graft donor cells, sampled 360 days after TCRalphabeta/CD19-depleted stem cell transplant. CDR3 coding DNA: TGCAGCTCTAGACCGCTCTACAATGAGCAGTTCTTC. Translated: CSSRPLYNEQFF.